These 8 T cell receptor beta chains were all obtained from the same sample, sequenced in a study of regulatory T cells in long-lasting Graves disease. Time point reported: persistent/refractory GD, antithyroid drugs over 5 years with positive TRAb. Scientists built the TCR library using RNA that was extracted from PBMCs. Arm-PCR of CDR3 regions with iRepertoire HTBI primers generated TCR beta libraries. TCRdb itself ran the multiplex PCR reads through MiXCR, one entry per CDR3 protein. The profile shows roughly 450,000 distinct CDR3 sequences, 20% to 25% of them singletons. This material consisted of peripheral blood mononuclear cells (PBMCs), taken when the disease was refractory, from a patient treated with antithyroid drugs. The source is a female donor with Graves disease.

This clonotype turned up a few times. This chain joins TRBV28 and TRBJ2-4; perhaps TRBD2 as D (5 bases). Germline loops: CDR1 MDHEN, CDR2 SYDVKM. V shed 7 bases and J shed 8 bases, with 15 bases lying between them. This CDR3 spans 13 amino acids. This CDR3 is CASTKSRGHIQYF. In DNA form, the CDR3 reads TGTGCCAGCACTAAATCCCGCGGGCACATTCAGTACTTC.

This clonotype showed up just a few times. The chain links TRBV6-2 or TRBV6-3 to TRBJ2-2, with 9 bases aligning to TRBD2. This CDR3 region has 14 residues. V gave up 8 bases and J gave up 7 bases; unmatched junction bases: 8. In germline, CDR1 is MNHEY, CDR2 SVGEGT. The CDR3 DNA is TGTGCCAGCCGGCCTAGCGGGATATTCGGGGAGCTGTTTTTT. Translated, it gives CASRPSGIFGELFF.

This clonotype was recorded many times. The CDR3 here is CASSLSSDRPNYGYTF. For the CDR3, the DNA is TGCGCCAGCAGCTTATCGTCGGACAGACCTAACTATGGCTACACCTTC. This sequence joins TRBV5-1 and TRBJ1-2, with TRBD1 as a possible D gene (6 bases). This CDR3 has 16 amino acids. Germline values: CDR1 SGHRS, CDR2 YFSETQ. The V end was cut by 2 bases, the J end by 0 bases, with 14 bases between.

This clonotype was detected many times. The CDR3 DNA sequence: TGTGCCAGCAGCCGATCGGGACAGGGCAGTAGTTTCTTT. Translated, it gives CASSRSGQGSSFF. This chain links TRBV12-3 or TRBV12-4 with TRBJ1-1; 9 positions agree with TRBD1. There are 13 residues in the CDR3. V lost 6 bases, J lost 13 bases, and 12 bases stayed unmatched.

This clonotype turned up a few times. The J gene is TRBJ2-4, the V gene TRBV18; TRBD1 matches 9 bases. V dropped 5 bases and J dropped 7; count of bases not matched to a gene: 12. Germline assignment: CDR1 KGHSH and CDR2 LQKENI. The CDR3 covers 16 residues. The CDR3 coding sequence is TGTGCCAGCTCAACCAACCGGGACAGGGTCGGCAACATTCAGTACTTC. The encoded protein is CASSTNRDRVGNIQYF.

The chain has TRBV12-3 or TRBV12-4 and TRBJ2-2, with 8 positions matching TRBD2. V shed 6 bases and J 1 base; nucleotides not matched to a gene: 10. CDR3 size: 17 residues. The chain's CDR3 is CASRYGGLAGNTGELFF. DNA for the CDR3: TGTGCCAGCAGATACGGGGGGCTAGCGGGGAACACCGGGGAGCTGTTTTTT.

This clonotype turned up a few times. This chain connects TRBV7-6 to TRBJ2-7, with 12 bases identical to TRBD2. Germline lookup yields CDR1 SGHVS and CDR2 FNYEAQ. CDR3 length: 15 residues. Losses at the gene ends were 5 bases for V and 6 bases for J; bases not matched to a gene: 8. The CDR3 coding sequence is TGTGCCAGCAGCCCTCTAGCGGGAGGGCCCGCCGAGCAGTACTTC. It yields the protein CASSPLAGGPAEQYF.

This clonotype showed up many times. The CDR3 protein is CSVPGTGGYEQYF. CDR3 in DNA: TGCAGCGTCCCCGGGACAGGGGGCTACGAGCAGTACTTC. V usage is TRBV29-1 and J usage is TRBJ2-7; TRBD1 matches 11 bases. Germline CDR1 is SQVTM and CDR2 is ANQGSEA. This CDR3 is 13 amino acids long. V was pared by 6 bases and J by 3 bases, with 4 bases of the junction left unmatched.